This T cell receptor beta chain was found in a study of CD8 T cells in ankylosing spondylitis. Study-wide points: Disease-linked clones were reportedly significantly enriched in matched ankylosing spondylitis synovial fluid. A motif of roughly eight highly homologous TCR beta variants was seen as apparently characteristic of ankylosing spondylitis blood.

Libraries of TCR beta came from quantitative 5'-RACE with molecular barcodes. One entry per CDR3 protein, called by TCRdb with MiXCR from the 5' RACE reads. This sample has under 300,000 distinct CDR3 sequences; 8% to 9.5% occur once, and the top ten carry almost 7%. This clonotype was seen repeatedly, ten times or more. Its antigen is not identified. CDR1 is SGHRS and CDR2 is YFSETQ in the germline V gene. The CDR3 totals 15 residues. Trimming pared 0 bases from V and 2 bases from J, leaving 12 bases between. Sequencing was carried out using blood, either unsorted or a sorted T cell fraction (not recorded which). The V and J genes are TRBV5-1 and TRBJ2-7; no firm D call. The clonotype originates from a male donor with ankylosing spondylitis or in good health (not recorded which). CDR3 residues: CASSLVRAEAYEQYF. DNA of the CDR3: TGCGCCAGCAGCTTGGTTAGGGCGGAAGCCTACGAGCAGTACTTC.